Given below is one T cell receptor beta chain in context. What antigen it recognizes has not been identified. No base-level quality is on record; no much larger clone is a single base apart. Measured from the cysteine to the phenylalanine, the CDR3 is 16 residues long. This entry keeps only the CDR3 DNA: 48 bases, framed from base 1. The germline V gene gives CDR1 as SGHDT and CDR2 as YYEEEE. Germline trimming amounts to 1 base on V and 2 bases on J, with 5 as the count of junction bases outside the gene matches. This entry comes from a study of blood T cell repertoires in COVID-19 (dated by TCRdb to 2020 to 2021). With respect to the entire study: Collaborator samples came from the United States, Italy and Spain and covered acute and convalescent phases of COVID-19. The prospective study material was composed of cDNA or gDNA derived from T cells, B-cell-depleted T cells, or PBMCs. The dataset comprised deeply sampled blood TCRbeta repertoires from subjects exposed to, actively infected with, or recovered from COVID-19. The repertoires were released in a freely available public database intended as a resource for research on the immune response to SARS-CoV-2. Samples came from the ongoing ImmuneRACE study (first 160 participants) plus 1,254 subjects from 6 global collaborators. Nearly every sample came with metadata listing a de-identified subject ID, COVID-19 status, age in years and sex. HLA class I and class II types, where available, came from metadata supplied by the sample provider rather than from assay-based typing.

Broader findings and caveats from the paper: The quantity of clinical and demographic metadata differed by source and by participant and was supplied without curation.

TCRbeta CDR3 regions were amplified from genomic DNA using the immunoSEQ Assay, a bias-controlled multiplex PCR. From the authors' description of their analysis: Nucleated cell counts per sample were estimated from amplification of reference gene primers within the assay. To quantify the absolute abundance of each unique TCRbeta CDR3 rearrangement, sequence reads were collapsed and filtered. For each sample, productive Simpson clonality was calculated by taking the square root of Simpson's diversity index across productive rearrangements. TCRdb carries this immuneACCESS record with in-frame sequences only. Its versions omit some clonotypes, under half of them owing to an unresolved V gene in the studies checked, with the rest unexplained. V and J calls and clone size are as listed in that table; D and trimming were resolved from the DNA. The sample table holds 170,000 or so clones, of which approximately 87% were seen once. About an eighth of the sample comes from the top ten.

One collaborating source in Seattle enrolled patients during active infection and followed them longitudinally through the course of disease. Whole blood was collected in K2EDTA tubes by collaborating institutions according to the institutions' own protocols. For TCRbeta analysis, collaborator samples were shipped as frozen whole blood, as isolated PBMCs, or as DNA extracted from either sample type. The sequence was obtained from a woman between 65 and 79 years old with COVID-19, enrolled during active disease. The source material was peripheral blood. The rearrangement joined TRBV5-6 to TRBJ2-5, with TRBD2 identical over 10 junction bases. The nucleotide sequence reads TGTGCCAGCAGCTTGAGGACTAGCGGTTCGCAAGAGACCCAGTACTTC. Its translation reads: CASSLRTSGSQETQYF.